This is a list of T cell receptor beta chains from one sample in a study of blood T cell repertoires in COVID-19. Produced via immunoSEQ multiplex PCR; TCRdb's table is partial and in-frame only. This sample has 100,000 to 120,000 clones; about 83% occur once, and the top ten carry 4% to 4.5%. The sample comprised peripheral blood. These TCRs come from a woman aged 65 to 85 with acute or convalescent COVID-19. Both conserved end residues are part of each CDR3. Fields, in order: D gene, clone size, J gene, V gene, CDR3 protein, CDR3 DNA. D genes are given only for firm matches. Expanded clones are given a class, and other clones once, few, many or no size at all.

d_gene: TRBD2; abundance: .; j_gene: TRBJ2-5; v_gene: TRBV9; CDR3aa: CASSVLAGAPETQYF; CDR3nt: TGTGCCAGCAGCGTACTAGCGGGAGCTCCAGAGACCCAGTACTTC
d_gene: TRBD2; abundance: .; j_gene: TRBJ2-5; v_gene: TRBV28; CDR3aa: CASSGPSGVQETQYF; CDR3nt: TGTGCCAGCAGCGGGCCCAGCGGGGTGCAAGAGACCCAGTACTTC
d_gene: .; abundance: .; j_gene: TRBJ1-3; v_gene: TRBV5-1; CDR3aa: CASSLRSSGNTIYF; CDR3nt: TGCGCCAGCAGCTTAAGGAGCTCTGGAAACACCATATATTTT
d_gene: TRBD2; abundance: .; j_gene: TRBJ2-5; v_gene: TRBV6-5; CDR3aa: CASNPAGDPWETQYF; CDR3nt: TGTGCCAGCAACCCAGCGGGAGATCCATGGGAGACCCAGTACTTC
d_gene: .; abundance: few; j_gene: TRBJ1-2; v_gene: TRBV7-2; CDR3aa: CASSLGLVGTF; CDR3nt: TGTGCCAGCAGCTTAGGACTGGTCGGAACCTTC
d_gene: .; abundance: .; j_gene: TRBJ1-2; v_gene: TRBV3-1/TRBV3-2; CDR3aa: CASRASGEAGGYTF; CDR3nt: TGTGCCAGCAGGGCCTCAGGGGAAGCAGGTGGCTACACCTTC
d_gene: .; abundance: .; j_gene: TRBJ1-3; v_gene: TRBV18; CDR3aa: CASSPNGGSGNTIYF; CDR3nt: TGTGCCAGCTCACCTAATGGCGGCTCTGGAAACACCATATATTTT
d_gene: .; abundance: .; j_gene: TRBJ2-3; v_gene: TRBV27; CDR3aa: CASSPLRGSIDTQYF; CDR3nt: TGTGCCAGCAGTCCCCTCCGGGGGTCGATAGATACGCAGTATTTT
d_gene: .; abundance: .; j_gene: TRBJ1-1; v_gene: TRBV12-3/TRBV12-4; CDR3aa: CASRAQVEAFF; CDR3nt: TGTGCCAGCAGGGCTCAGGTCGAAGCTTTCTTT
d_gene: TRBD1; abundance: few; j_gene: TRBJ1-4; v_gene: TRBV5-1; CDR3aa: CASSSRGQGTNEKLFF; CDR3nt: TGCGCCAGCAGCTCCCGGGGACAGGGAACTAATGAAAAACTGTTTTTT
d_gene: .; abundance: .; j_gene: TRBJ2-5; v_gene: TRBV20-1; CDR3aa: CSASIKTQYF; CDR3nt: TGCAGTGCTAGTATAAAGACCCAGTACTTC
d_gene: TRBD1; abundance: .; j_gene: TRBJ1-4; v_gene: TRBV19; CDR3aa: CASSNDRGNEKLFF; CDR3nt: TGTGCCAGTAGTAATGACAGGGGGAACGAAAAACTGTTTTTT
d_gene: .; abundance: .; j_gene: TRBJ2-1; v_gene: TRBV15; CDR3aa: CATSRQGPSSYNEQFF; CDR3nt: TGTGCCACCAGCAGACAGGGGCCGAGCTCCTACAATGAGCAGTTCTTC
d_gene: TRBD1; abundance: .; j_gene: TRBJ2-1; v_gene: TRBV7-3; CDR3aa: CASSLGSGGTSYNEQFF; CDR3nt: TGTGCCAGCAGCTTAGGTTCAGGGGGCACCTCCTACAATGAGCAGTTCTTC
d_gene: .; abundance: .; j_gene: TRBJ1-1; v_gene: TRBV5-4; CDR3aa: CASSLGVVAGNTEAFF; CDR3nt: TGTGCCAGCAGCTTGGGGGTGGTGGCAGGGAACACTGAAGCTTTCTTT
d_gene: TRBD1; abundance: few; j_gene: TRBJ2-7; v_gene: TRBV28; CDR3aa: CASSSLDRGSYEQYF; CDR3nt: TGTGCCAGCAGTTCCCTAGACAGGGGCTCCTACGAGCAGTACTTC
d_gene: TRBD1; abundance: .; j_gene: TRBJ1-1; v_gene: TRBV18; CDR3aa: CASSQNRGNTEAFF; CDR3nt: TGTGCCAGCTCACAGAACAGGGGGAACACTGAAGCTTTCTTT
d_gene: .; abundance: .; j_gene: TRBJ2-3; v_gene: TRBV20-1; CDR3aa: CSASAYGEEADTQYF; CDR3nt: TGCAGTGCTAGTGCTTACGGGGAAGAGGCAGATACGCAGTATTTT
d_gene: TRBD2; abundance: once; j_gene: TRBJ2-7; v_gene: TRBV11-2; CDR3aa: CASSLALLAASSYEQYF; CDR3nt: TGTGCCAGCAGCTTAGCACTACTAGCGGCAAGCTCCTACGAGCAGTACTTC
d_gene: .; abundance: few; j_gene: TRBJ2-2; v_gene: TRBV3-1/TRBV3-2; CDR3aa: CASSQVRGHTGELFF; CDR3nt: TGTGCCAGCAGCCAAGTGCGGGGGCACACCGGGGAGCTGTTTTTT
d_gene: TRBD2; abundance: .; j_gene: TRBJ2-1; v_gene: TRBV5-1; CDR3aa: CASSLPSGYNEQFF; CDR3nt: TGCGCCAGCAGCTTGCCTAGCGGCTACAATGAGCAGTTCTTC
d_gene: TRBD1; abundance: .; j_gene: TRBJ1-1; v_gene: TRBV4-2; CDR3aa: CASSQESRTGGLGEAFF; CDR3nt: TGTGCCAGCAGCCAAGAGAGCAGGACAGGGGGGTTAGGGGAAGCTTTCTTT
d_gene: TRBD2; abundance: once; j_gene: TRBJ2-7; v_gene: TRBV4-2; CDR3aa: CASSQGGGLKREYEQYF; CDR3nt: TGTGCCAGCAGCCAAGGGGGGGGACTAAAGCGGGAGTACGAGCAGTACTTC
d_gene: TRBD1; abundance: few; j_gene: TRBJ1-5; v_gene: TRBV2; CDR3aa: CASSGQGRNQPQHF; CDR3nt: TGTGCCAGCAGTGGACAGGGCCGCAATCAGCCCCAGCATTTT
d_gene: .; abundance: .; j_gene: TRBJ2-2; v_gene: TRBV11-2; CDR3aa: CASSAGVNTGELFF; CDR3nt: TGTGCCAGCAGCGCCGGGGTGAACACCGGGGAGCTGTTTTTT
d_gene: TRBD1; abundance: .; j_gene: TRBJ1-6; v_gene: TRBV28; CDR3aa: CASTPSLWGQGFFNSPLHF; CDR3nt: TGTGCCAGCACCCCTTCGTTGTGGGGACAGGGGTTTTTTAATTCACCCCTCCACTTT
d_gene: TRBD2; abundance: few; j_gene: TRBJ2-1; v_gene: TRBV28; CDR3aa: CASSSQGTRGKPFHYNEQFF; CDR3nt: TGTGCCAGCAGTTCCCAAGGGACTAGAGGAAAACCCTTCCATTACAATGAGCAGTTCTTC
d_gene: TRBD1; abundance: .; j_gene: TRBJ1-5; v_gene: TRBV5-6; CDR3aa: CASSINAGQGSNQPQHF; CDR3nt: TGTGCCAGCAGCATAAATGCAGGACAGGGTAGCAATCAGCCCCAGCATTTT
d_gene: .; abundance: .; j_gene: TRBJ1-6; v_gene: TRBV28; CDR3aa: CAIETEYNSPLHF; CDR3nt: TGTGCCATTGAGACAGAATATAATTCACCCCTCCACTTT
d_gene: TRBD2; abundance: .; j_gene: TRBJ2-7; v_gene: TRBV7-3; CDR3aa: CASTLAGEGEQYF; CDR3nt: TGTGCCAGCACACTAGCGGGAGAGGGTGAGCAGTACTTC
d_gene: .; abundance: .; j_gene: TRBJ2-5; v_gene: TRBV20-1; CDR3aa: CSPRESETQYF; CDR3nt: TGCAGTCCTCGGGAGTCAGAGACCCAGTACTTC
d_gene: .; abundance: .; j_gene: TRBJ2-3; v_gene: TRBV4-2; CDR3aa: CASSQEGERAEADTQYF; CDR3nt: TGTGCCAGCAGCCAAGAAGGAGAGCGAGCCGAAGCGGATACGCAGTATTTT
d_gene: .; abundance: once; j_gene: TRBJ2-2; v_gene: TRBV6-2/TRBV6-3; CDR3aa: CASSWGRVADTGELFF; CDR3nt: TGTGCCAGCAGTTGGGGCAGGGTGGCGGACACCGGGGAGCTGTTTTTT
d_gene: .; abundance: .; j_gene: TRBJ1-5; v_gene: TRBV21-1; CDR3aa: CASSSRQGSNQPQHF; CDR3nt: TGTGCCAGCAGCAGCAGACAGGGAAGCAATCAGCCCCAGCATTTT
d_gene: .; abundance: .; j_gene: TRBJ2-1; v_gene: TRBV6-5; CDR3aa: CASSYSIERVTHEQFF; CDR3nt: TGTGCCAGCAGTTACTCGATCGAGCGGGTTACCCATGAGCAGTTCTTC
d_gene: TRBD2; abundance: .; j_gene: TRBJ2-1; v_gene: TRBV5-1; CDR3aa: CASSLGGTSGGPAEFF; CDR3nt: TGCGCCAGCAGCTTGGGCGGGACTAGCGGGGGCCCGGCGGAGTTCTTC
d_gene: .; abundance: .; j_gene: TRBJ2-7; v_gene: TRBV5-1; CDR3aa: CASSLWAGPFSYEQYF; CDR3nt: TGCGCCAGCAGCTTGTGGGCAGGGCCCTTTTCCTACGAGCAGTACTTC
d_gene: TRBD1; abundance: few; j_gene: TRBJ2-1; v_gene: TRBV27; CDR3aa: CASSLSGQRSGNEQFF; CDR3nt: TGTGCCAGCAGTTTATCGGGACAGAGGAGTGGGAATGAGCAGTTCTTC
d_gene: .; abundance: .; j_gene: TRBJ1-2; v_gene: TRBV11-2; CDR3aa: CASSPSGTPSYGYTF; CDR3nt: TGTGCCAGCAGCCCGTCAGGGACTCCTAGCTATGGCTACACCTTC
d_gene: .; abundance: .; j_gene: TRBJ2-3; v_gene: TRBV6-4; CDR3aa: CASPISGGPHTDTQYF; CDR3nt: TGTGCCAGCCCCATCTCCGGGGGGCCACACACAGATACGCAGTATTTT
d_gene: TRBD2; abundance: .; j_gene: TRBJ2-1; v_gene: TRBV7-8; CDR3aa: CASSLRWLAGGPYNEQFF; CDR3nt: TGTGCCAGCAGCCTCAGGTGGCTAGCGGGAGGACCCTACAATGAGCAGTTCTTC
d_gene: TRBD1; abundance: once; j_gene: TRBJ1-2; v_gene: TRBV30; CDR3aa: CAWGTGYLYTF; CDR3nt: TGTGCCTGGGGGACAGGGTATCTGTACACCTTC
d_gene: .; abundance: .; j_gene: TRBJ2-5; v_gene: TRBV30; CDR3aa: CAWSSRVKGGETQYF; CDR3nt: TGTGCCTGGAGTTCCCGGGTCAAGGGGGGGGAGACCCAGTACTTC
d_gene: TRBD2; abundance: once; j_gene: TRBJ2-7; v_gene: TRBV10-3; CDR3aa: CAISPGLAYEQYF; CDR3nt: TGTGCCATCAGTCCGGGACTAGCCTACGAGCAGTACTTC
d_gene: TRBD1; abundance: .; j_gene: TRBJ1-2; v_gene: TRBV3-1/TRBV3-2; CDR3aa: CASSHRTGDGYTF; CDR3nt: TGTGCCAGCAGCCATCGGACAGGGGATGGCTACACCTTC
d_gene: TRBD1; abundance: .; j_gene: TRBJ1-6; v_gene: TRBV5-6; CDR3aa: CASSLYGTGRNSPLHF; CDR3nt: TGTGCCAGCAGCTTGTACGGGACAGGGCGAAATTCACCCCTCCACTTT
d_gene: .; abundance: .; j_gene: TRBJ2-3; v_gene: TRBV5-4; CDR3aa: CASRLAGEAQYF; CDR3nt: TGTGCCAGCAGACTGGCCGGGGAAGCGCAGTATTTT
d_gene: .; abundance: .; j_gene: TRBJ1-6; v_gene: TRBV15; CDR3aa: CATSRGGRGSYNSPLHF; CDR3nt: TGTGCCACCAGCAGAGGAGGGAGGGGTTCCTATAATTCACCCCTCCACTTT